The clone carrying this T cell receptor (beta chain) was counted only a few times. Its antigen is currently unknown. Germline V gene lookup returns CDR1 MGHDK and CDR2 SYGVNS. Trimming removed 6 bases from V and 0 bases from J; junction bases left unmatched: 5. The CDR3 consists of 15 residues. The sample belongs to a study of shared clonotypes between healthy human individuals. The study, taken as a whole, reports: The naive CD4 repertoires of several donors were compared, and around 5.1% of clonotypes were shared. The authors sampled blood alone, and tissue repertoires likely differ.

The method was immunoSEQ multiplex PCR; TCRdb's version includes in-frame clones alone and lacks a portion of them. The sample lists some 1 million clones; 65% to 75% were seen once. The chain uses TRBV25-1 and TRBJ1-5; 7 nucleotides match TRBD1. Sequenced: memory CD4+ T cells sorted from blood. Indicated subset: CD45RA-negative fraction. The TCR comes from a man aged 18 to 30 in good health. CDR3: CASSTGVYSNQPQHF. CDR3 nucleotide sequence: TGTGCCAGCAGCACAGGGGTCTATAGCAATCAGCCCCAGCATTTT.